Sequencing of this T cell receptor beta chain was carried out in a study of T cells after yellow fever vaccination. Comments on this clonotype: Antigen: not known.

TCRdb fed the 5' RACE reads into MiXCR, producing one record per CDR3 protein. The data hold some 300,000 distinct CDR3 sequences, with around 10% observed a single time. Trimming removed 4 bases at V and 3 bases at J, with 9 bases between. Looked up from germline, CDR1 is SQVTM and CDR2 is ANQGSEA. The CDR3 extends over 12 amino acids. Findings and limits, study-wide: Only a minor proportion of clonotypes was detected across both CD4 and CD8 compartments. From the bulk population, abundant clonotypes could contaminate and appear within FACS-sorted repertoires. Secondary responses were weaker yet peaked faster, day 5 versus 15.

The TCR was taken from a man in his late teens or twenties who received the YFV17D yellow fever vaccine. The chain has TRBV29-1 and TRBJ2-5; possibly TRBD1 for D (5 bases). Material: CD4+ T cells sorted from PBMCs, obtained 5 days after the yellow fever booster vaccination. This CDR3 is CSVGRQKETQYF. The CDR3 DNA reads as TGCAGCGTTGGGAGACAGAAAGAGACCCAGTACTTC.